Shown below are 18 T cell receptor beta chains from a single sample sequenced in a study of blood T cell repertoires in COVID-19. Using immunoSEQ multiplex PCR, the repertoire was profiled, and TCRdb retains in-frame clones only, with some absent. The sample comprises roughly 150,000 clones, 84% of which are singletons, and 2.5% to 3% rests with the top ten. What was sequenced was peripheral blood. The receptors derive from an elderly woman with COVID-19, enrolled during active disease.

The V call is TRBV4-3, the J call TRBJ1-4; 7 nucleotides match TRBD1. The V and J ends lost 0 bases and 6 bases, in that order; junction bases with no gene match: 4. The CDR3 runs 15 residues. Germline values: CDR1 LGHNA, CDR2 YSLEER. The CDR3: CASSQDQTGYEKLFF. Written as DNA, the CDR3 is TGCGCCAGCAGCCAAGACCAGACAGGGTATGAAAAACTGTTTTTT.

This chain uses TRBV27 with TRBJ1-3, with D perhaps matching TRBD1 (6 bases). V was pared by 6 bases and J by 2 bases, with 11 bases between. Germline CDR1 MNHEY, CDR2 SMNVEV (reference sequence). The length of the CDR3 is 14 residues. CDR3 in DNA: TGTGCCAGCAGCAACAGGGCCACTGGAAACACCATATATTTT. It codes for CASSNRATGNTIYF.

The V call is TRBV5-1, the J call TRBJ2-5, with D maybe TRBD1 (5 bases). V dropped 6 bases and J dropped 5 bases, with 17 bases sitting between them. The CDR3 consists of 14 residues. The germline gives CDR1 SGHRS, CDR2 YFSETQ. This CDR3 is CASTDNRGIETQYF. The DNA of the CDR3 is TGCGCCAGCACCGATAATAGGGGCATCGAGACCCAGTACTTC.

The chain has TRBV6-5 and TRBJ2-7; 7 bases fit TRBD1. The CDR3 totals 14 residues. The ends lost 6 bases at V and 7 bases at J; junction bases unmatched: 12. The V gene's germline CDR1 is MNHEY and CDR2 SVGAGI. The DNA of the CDR3 is TGTGCCAGCAGACTCGGGACAGCGCTTGTGGAGCAGTACTTC. This sequence encodes CASRLGTALVEQYF.

This sequence joins TRBV30 and TRBJ2-7, with 7 bases that match TRBD1. Germline trimming cut 2 bases from V and 3 bases from J; bases unmatched to any gene: 10. The germline CDR1 and CDR2 sequences are GTSNPN and SVGIG (reference sequence). CDR3 length: 15 amino acids. The CDR3 DNA reads TGTGCCTGGAGTACCCCCCGACAGGGCCACTACGAGCAGTACTTC. It translates to CAWSTPRQGHYEQYF.

This clone occurred once. The rearrangement joins TRBV4-3 to TRBJ1-2, with D possibly matching TRBD1 (5 bases). V was shortened by 0 bases and J by 2 bases, with 10 bases between the two germline ends. This CDR3 spans 15 amino acids. CDR1 and CDR2 (germline): LGHNA, YSLEER. CDR3 in amino acids: CASSQEGGGNYGYTF. DNA of the CDR3: TGCGCCAGCAGCCAAGAGGGGGGAGGAAACTATGGCTACACCTTC.

The J gene is TRBJ2-5, the V gene TRBV30, with 10 nucleotides matching TRBD1. After removal of 8 bases from V and 4 bases from J, the junction contained 13 bases not matched to a gene. The CDR3 loop spans 15 amino acids. Germline V gives CDR1 GTSNPN, CDR2 SVGIG (reference sequence). The CDR3, as DNA: TGTGCCCGGACGCGGACAGGGGGAGGAGTAGAGACCCAGTACTTC. The encoded protein is CARTRTGGGVETQYF.

V usage is TRBV7-2 and J usage is TRBJ2-7; D might be TRBD1 (6 bases). The CDR3 totals 13 residues. V was trimmed by 5 bases and J by 1 base, leaving 9 bases between them. Per the germline V gene, CDR1 is SGHTA and CDR2 is FQGNSA. The chain's CDR3 is CASSPGQSYEQYF. The CDR3 DNA reads TGTGCCAGCAGCCCCGGACAGTCCTACGAGCAGTACTTC.

The DNA of the CDR3 is TGTGCCAGCAATATGGGAGGGGCGGGGAATGAAAAACTGTTTTTT. Its protein is CASNMGGAGNEKLFF. The V and J genes are TRBV28 and TRBJ1-4; maybe TRBD1 (5 bases). Germline assignment: CDR1 MDHEN and CDR2 SYDVKM. The V and J ends lost 7 bases and 5 bases respectively, with 17 bases between them. This CDR3 is 15 amino acids long. Filled out from reference TRBV28 and TRBJ1-4, the complete variable domain reads DVKVTQSSRYLVKRTGEKVFLECVQDMDHENMFWYRQDPGLGLRLIYFSYDVKMKEKGDIPEGYSVSREKKERFSLILESASTNQTSMYLCASNMGGAGNEKLFFGSGTQLSVL.

The chain carries TRBV19 and TRBJ1-2, with D possibly being TRBD1 (5 bases). This CDR3 is built from 14 residues. The V end lost 6 bases, the J end lost 5 bases, and 16 bases lay between the germline ends. Germline assignment: CDR1 LNHDA and CDR2 SQIVND (reference sequence). This CDR3 is CASSRLLRGYGYTF. The CDR3 DNA follows: TGTGCCAGTAGCCGGCTTTTGCGGGGGTATGGCTACACCTTC.

The V call is TRBV18, the J call TRBJ2-3; 13 bases are a match to TRBD2. CDR1 and CDR2 from the germline V gene are KGHSH and LQKENI. This CDR3 has 17 amino acids. Trimming took 6 bases from V and 5 from J; bases not matched to a gene: 11. As DNA, the CDR3 is TGTGCCAGCTCGCGACTAGCGGGGGGCCCTCATGGAGATACGCAGTATTTT. As protein: CASSRLAGGPHGDTQYF.

V usage is TRBV14 and J usage is TRBJ2-4, with D perhaps TRBD1 (6 bases). The germline CDR1 and CDR2 sequences are SGHDN and FVKESK. The CDR3 is 16 residues long. V shed 3 bases and J shed 1 base, with 13 bases lying between them. In DNA form, the CDR3 reads TGTGCCAGCAGCCACGGTTTACAGGGTGCCAAAAACATTCAGTACTTC. Translation gives CASSHGLQGAKNIQYF.

The gene calls are TRBV28 and TRBJ1-1; D is possibly TRBD1 (6 bases). Trimming took 5 bases from V and 0 from J, leaving 13 bases between them. CDR3 length: 15 residues. Germline V gene lookup returns CDR1 MDHEN and CDR2 SYDVKM. This CDR3 is CASSPPGVMNTEAFF. CDR3 sequence (DNA): TGTGCCAGCAGTCCTCCAGGGGTCATGAACACTGAAGCTTTCTTT.

The chain carries TRBV7-9 and TRBJ1-1; 9 nucleotides align to TRBD1. Germline lookup yields CDR1 SEHNR and CDR2 FQNEAQ (reference sequence). CDR3 length: 15 residues. With V trimmed by 0 bases and J by 3 bases, 2 bases remained unmatched. This CDR3 reads CASSLAGDRDTEAFF. DNA for the CDR3: TGTGCCAGCAGCTTAGCAGGGGACAGGGACACTGAAGCTTTCTTT.

The chain has TRBV29-1 and TRBJ1-1, with D possibly TRBD1 on 6 matching bases. The ends were cut back, 6 bases at V and 1 base at J, with 15 bases in the middle. Germline V CDR1 and CDR2: SQVTM, ANQGSEA. This CDR3 comprises 14 residues. The CDR3 nucleotides read TGCAGCGTCGCCCCAGGACAGCCGAACACTGAAGCTTTCTTT. Its translation: CSVAPGQPNTEAFF. The full variable domain, rest sourced from reference TRBV29-1 and TRBJ1-1, is SAVISQKPSRDICQRGTSLTIQCQVDSQVTMMFWYRQQPGQSLTLIATANQGSEATYESGFVIDKFPISRPNLTFSTLTVSNMSPEDSSIYLCSVAPGQPNTEAFFGQGTRLTVV.

The rearrangement uses TRBV18 and TRBJ1-5; D is possibly TRBD1 (6 bases). There are 15 residues in the CDR3. CDR1 is KGHSH, CDR2 LQKENI, per germline. Between the trimmed V and J ends, which lost 8 bases and 5 bases, there was a span of 19 bases. The CDR3 DNA reads TGTGCCAGCGGGAGTACACAGGGTAGAGATCAGCCCCAGCATTTT. Protein sequence: CASGSTQGRDQPQHF.

V is TRBV18 and J is TRBJ2-1; D is unresolved. V shed 1 base and J shed 10 bases, with 11 bases lying between them. Germline CDR1 KGHSH, CDR2 LQKENI. The CDR3 runs 13 residues. Here the CDR3 DNA reads TGTGCCAGCTCACCACTGGGCACCGCCGAGCAGTTCTTC. As protein: CASSPLGTAEQFF. The variable domain in full, completed from reference TRBV18 and TRBJ2-1, reads NAGVMQNPRHLVRRRGQEARLRCSPMKGHSHVYWYRQLPEEGLKFMVYLQKENIIDESGMPKERFSAEFPKEGPSILRIQQVVRGDSAAYFCASSPLGTAEQFFGPGTRLTVL.

The chain combines TRBV24-1 with TRBJ2-3; D might be TRBD2 (5 bases). Germline V gives CDR1 KGHDR, CDR2 SFDVKD. The CDR3 spans 15 residues. Trimming left V 3 bases short and J 0 bases short, with 9 bases between. The CDR3 DNA reads as TGTGCCACCAGTGATCCCCGGGGTAGCACAGATACGCAGTATTTT. It translates to CATSDPRGSTDTQYF.